Included here is one T cell receptor beta chain sequence, with context. What it binds is unknown. The protocol was immunoSEQ multiplex PCR, while the TCRdb copy is restricted to in-frame clones and leaves out a portion. This sample has tens of thousands of clones, with around 79% found just once. Single viable CD3+CD4+CD8-CD45RO+ cells were sorted as the memory CD4+ T cells. Positive selection with CD4 microbeads enriched total CD4+ T cells. Trimming took 1 base from V and 6 from J; bases not matched to a gene: 10. This CDR3 is built from 16 residues. Germline CDR1 reads MDHEN; CDR2 reads SYDVKM. These data originate in a study of memory CD4+ T cells and cytomegalovirus serostatus. Study in general: This sample comes from healthy Belgian adults, fewer than 10 CMV seropositive, approximately 24 seronegative.

General observations from the study: CD4+ memory repertoires contained about two fifths of the roughly 160 reported CMV TCRbeta sequences.

This sequence was found in an adult in good health and CMV-seronegative. The rearrangement uses TRBV28 and TRBJ1-2; TRBD1 agrees at 8 bases. Input material: memory CD4+ T cells from blood. This chain's CDR3 is CASSLYGQGLGNGYTF. The CDR3 region has the DNA TGTGCCAGCAGTTTATACGGACAGGGTTTAGGGAATGGCTACACCTTC.